This T cell receptor (beta chain) was sequenced for a study of T cell responses to AZD1222 COVID-19 vaccine. Background on the study: Analysis merged second doses at about 4 or about 12 weeks.

Profiling relied on immunoSEQ multiplex PCR, and the TCRdb table lists in-frame clones only, not all of them. The sample lists about 110,000 clones, 88% occurring once. There are 14 residues in the CDR3. The V gene's germline CDR1 is SNHLY and CDR2 FYNNEI. V shed 6 bases and J 4 bases; nucleotides not matched to a gene: 6. J is TRBJ1-1 and V is TRBV2; TRBD1 matches 9 bases. The sequence came from an adult in good health. Sequenced material: peripheral blood, taken on day 0 of AZD1222 vaccination. The CDR3 loop is CASRPGTGFTEAFF. In DNA, the CDR3 is TGTGCCAGCAGACCCGGGACAGGGTTCACTGAAGCTTTCTTT.